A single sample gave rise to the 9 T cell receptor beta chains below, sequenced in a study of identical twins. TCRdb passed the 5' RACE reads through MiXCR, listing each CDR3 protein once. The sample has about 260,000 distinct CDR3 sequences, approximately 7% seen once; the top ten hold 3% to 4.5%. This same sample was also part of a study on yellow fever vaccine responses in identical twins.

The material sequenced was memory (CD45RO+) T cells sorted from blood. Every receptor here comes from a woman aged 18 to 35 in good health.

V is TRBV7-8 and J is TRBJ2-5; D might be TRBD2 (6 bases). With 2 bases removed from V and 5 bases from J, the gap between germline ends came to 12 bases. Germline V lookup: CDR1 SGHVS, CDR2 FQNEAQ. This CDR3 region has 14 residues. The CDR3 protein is CASSLRGWWETQYF. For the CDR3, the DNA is TGTGCCAGCAGCTTACGGGGGTGGTGGGAGACCCAGTACTTC.

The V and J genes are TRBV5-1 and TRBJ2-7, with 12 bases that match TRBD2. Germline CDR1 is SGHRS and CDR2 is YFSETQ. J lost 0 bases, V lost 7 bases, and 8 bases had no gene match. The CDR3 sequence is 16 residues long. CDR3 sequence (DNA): TGCGCCAGCGCCGTTGGACTAGCGGGATTCTCCTACGAGCAGTACTTC. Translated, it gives CASAVGLAGFSYEQYF.

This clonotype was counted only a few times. The CDR3 region is CASQGTSGRAHEQYF. Here the CDR3 DNA reads TGTGCCAGCCAGGGGACTAGCGGGAGGGCCCACGAGCAGTACTTC. J is TRBJ2-7 and V is TRBV6-1, with 16 positions matching TRBD2. There are 15 residues in the CDR3. Germline CDR1 reads MNHNS; CDR2 reads SASEGT. V shed 8 bases and J 5 bases; nucleotides not matched to a gene: 6.

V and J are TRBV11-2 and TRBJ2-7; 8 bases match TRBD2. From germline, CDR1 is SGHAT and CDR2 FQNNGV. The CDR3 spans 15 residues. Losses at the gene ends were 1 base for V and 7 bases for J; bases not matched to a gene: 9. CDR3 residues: CASSLVPGLGWEQYF. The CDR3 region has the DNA TGTGCCAGCAGCTTAGTGCCGGGACTAGGATGGGAGCAGTACTTC.

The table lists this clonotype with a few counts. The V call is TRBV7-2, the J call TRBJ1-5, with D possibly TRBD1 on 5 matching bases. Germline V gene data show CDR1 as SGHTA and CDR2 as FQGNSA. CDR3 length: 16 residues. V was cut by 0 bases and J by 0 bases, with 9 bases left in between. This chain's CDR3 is CASSLALGHSNQPQHF. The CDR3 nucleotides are TGTGCCAGCAGCTTAGCGCTAGGACATAGCAATCAGCCCCAGCATTTT.

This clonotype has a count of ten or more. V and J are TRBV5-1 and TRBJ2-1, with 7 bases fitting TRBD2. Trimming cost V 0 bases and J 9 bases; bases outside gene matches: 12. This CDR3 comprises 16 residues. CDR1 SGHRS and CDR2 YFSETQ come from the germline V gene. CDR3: CASSLAASGVGGEQFF. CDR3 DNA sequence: TGCGCCAGCAGCTTGGCGGCTAGCGGCGTTGGAGGTGAGCAGTTCTTC.

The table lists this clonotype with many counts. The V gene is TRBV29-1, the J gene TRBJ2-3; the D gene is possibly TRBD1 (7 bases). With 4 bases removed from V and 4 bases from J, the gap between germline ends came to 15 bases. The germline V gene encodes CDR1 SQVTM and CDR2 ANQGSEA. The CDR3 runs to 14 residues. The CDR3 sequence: CSVALTRGADTQYF. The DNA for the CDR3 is TGCAGCGTTGCGCTAACCAGGGGGGCAGATACGCAGTATTTT.

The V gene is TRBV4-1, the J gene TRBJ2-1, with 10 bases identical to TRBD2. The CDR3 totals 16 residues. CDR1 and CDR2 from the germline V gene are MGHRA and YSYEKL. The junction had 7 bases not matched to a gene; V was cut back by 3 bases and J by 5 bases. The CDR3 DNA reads TGCGCCAGCAGCCATGCCGGGACTAGCGCTGACAATGAGCAGTTCTTC. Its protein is CASSHAGTSADNEQFF.

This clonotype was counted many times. The CDR3 nucleotides read TGTGCCAGCAGCCAAGCCTCTAGCGGGGGTAGGCGGTACGAGCAGTACTTC. Residues: CASSQASSGGRRYEQYF. This chain uses TRBV11-2 with TRBJ2-7; TRBD2 matches 10 bases. The CDR3 totals 17 residues. Trimming removed 5 bases from V and 4 bases from J; junction bases left unmatched: 14. Germline V gene sequence: CDR1 SGHAT, CDR2 FQNNGV.